The clone carrying this TCR beta chain was counted at least ten times. This sample is part of a study of blood T cells in healthy people across ages. V lost 6 bases, J lost 5 bases, and 20 bases lay in between. Per the germline V gene, CDR1 is MNHNY and CDR2 is SVGAGI (reference sequence). The CDR3 is 17 amino acids. Ranging in age from roughly 6 to 90, the donors were healthy Caucasian individuals from Russia. Every donor gave ten milliliters of peripheral blood. A minimum of 6 micrograms of total RNA was extracted per sample. A second PCR, run for about 7 to 11 cycles, used a sample-barcoded 5' primer plus a J-beta primer mix. TCRdb analysed the 5' RACE reads with MiXCR anew, one entry per CDR3 protein. The sample includes 600,000 or so distinct CDR3 sequences, around 50% of them seen just once.

The receptor was isolated from a man older than 75 in good health. The sequenced sample consisted of blood. V is TRBV6-6 and J is TRBJ1-6; weak D call: TRBD1 (5 bases). The CDR3 region has the DNA TGTGCCAGCAGCCCCCGGGGGGTCGGGTCCGATAATTCACCCCTCCACTTT. Its protein is CASSPRGVGSDNSPLHF.